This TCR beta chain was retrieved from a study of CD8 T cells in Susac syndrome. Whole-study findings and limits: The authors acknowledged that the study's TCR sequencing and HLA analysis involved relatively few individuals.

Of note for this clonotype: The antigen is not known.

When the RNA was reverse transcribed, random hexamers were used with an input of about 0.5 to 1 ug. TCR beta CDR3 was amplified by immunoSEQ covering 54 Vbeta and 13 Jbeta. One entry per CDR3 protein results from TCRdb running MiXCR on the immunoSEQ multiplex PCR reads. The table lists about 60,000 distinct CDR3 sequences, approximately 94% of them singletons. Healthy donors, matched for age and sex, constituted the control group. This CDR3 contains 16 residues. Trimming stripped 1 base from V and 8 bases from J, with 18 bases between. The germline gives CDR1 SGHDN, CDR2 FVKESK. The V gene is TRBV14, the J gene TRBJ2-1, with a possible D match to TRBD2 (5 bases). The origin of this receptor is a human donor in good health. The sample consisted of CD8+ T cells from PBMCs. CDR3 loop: CASSQGLAGLVDEQFF. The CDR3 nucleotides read TGTGCCAGCAGCCAAGGGCTAGCAGGCCTTGTCGATGAGCAGTTCTTC.